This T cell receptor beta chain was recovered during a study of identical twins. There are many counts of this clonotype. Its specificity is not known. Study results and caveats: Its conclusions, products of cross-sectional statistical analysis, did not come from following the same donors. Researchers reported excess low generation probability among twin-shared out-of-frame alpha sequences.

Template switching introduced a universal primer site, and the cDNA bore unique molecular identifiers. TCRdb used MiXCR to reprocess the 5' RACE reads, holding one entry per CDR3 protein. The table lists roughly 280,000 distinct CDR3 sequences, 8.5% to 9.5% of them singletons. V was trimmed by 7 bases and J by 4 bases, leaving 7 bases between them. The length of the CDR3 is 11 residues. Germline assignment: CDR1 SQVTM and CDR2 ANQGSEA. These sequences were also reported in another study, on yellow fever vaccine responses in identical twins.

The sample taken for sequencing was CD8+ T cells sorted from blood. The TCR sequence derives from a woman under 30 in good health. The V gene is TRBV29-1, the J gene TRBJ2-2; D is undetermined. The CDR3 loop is CSAKITGELFF. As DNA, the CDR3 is TGCAGCGCCAAGATCACCGGGGAGCTGTTTTTT.